The rows below give T cell receptor beta chains drawn from one sample of a study of T cell changes during pregnancy in multiple sclerosis. Sequenced by immunoSEQ multiplex PCR; TCRdb stores in-frame clones only, minus some. The sample yields fewer than 60,000 clones, 90% seen once. This specimen was peripheral blood, taken in the third trimester of pregnancy. The receptor set was obtained from a female donor in good health, enrolled as a control in a pregnancy study. Both conserved end residues are part of each CDR3. D genes are given only for firm matches. Clone size, where shown, is once, few, many, or a class for clones that have expanded.

V gene	clone size	D gene	J gene	CDR3 protein	CDR3 DNA
TRBV5-1	-	-	TRBJ1-6	CASSLGQSYNSPLHF	TGCGCCAGCAGCTTGGGACAGTCTTATAATTCACCCCTCCACTTT
TRBV28	many	-	TRBJ1-6	CASTAPRGPLHF	TGTGCCAGCACGGCACCCCGAGGTCCCCTCCACTTT
TRBV5-8	-	TRBD1	TRBJ1-5	CASSLQGGQPQHF	TGTGCCAGCAGCTTACAGGGGGGGCAGCCCCAGCATTTT
TRBV19	few	-	TRBJ2-2	CASSIFEGVVGELFF	TGTGCCAGTAGTATCTTCGAGGGAGTTGTCGGGGAGCTGTTTTTT
TRBV5-4	-	TRBD2	TRBJ2-1	CASSLVGGRSDEQFF	TGTGCCAGCAGCTTGGTGGGGGGGAGGAGTGATGAGCAGTTCTTC
TRBV27	-	-	TRBJ1-1	CASSKQVNTEAFF	TGTGCCAGCAGTAAACAGGTGAACACTGAAGCTTTCTTT
TRBV12-5	-	-	TRBJ1-5	CASGPGLMSESNQPQHF	TGTGCTAGTGGCCCGGGACTGATGAGTGAGAGCAATCAGCCCCAGCATTTT
TRBV5-4	once	TRBD1	TRBJ1-1	CASRKDREAFF	TGTGCCAGCAGAAAGGACAGGGAAGCTTTCTTT
TRBV7-2	-	TRBD1	TRBJ2-7	CASSLSRDRPYEQYF	TGTGCCAGCAGCTTGTCCAGGGACAGGCCCTACGAGCAGTACTTC
TRBV27	once	-	TRBJ1-2	CASSELRDHPGYTF	TGTGCCAGCAGCGAACTGCGGGACCATCCGGGCTACACCTTC
TRBV29-1	once	TRBD1	TRBJ1-4	CSVPGTGIEKLFF	TGCAGCGTACCCGGGACAGGGATAGAAAAACTGTTTTTT